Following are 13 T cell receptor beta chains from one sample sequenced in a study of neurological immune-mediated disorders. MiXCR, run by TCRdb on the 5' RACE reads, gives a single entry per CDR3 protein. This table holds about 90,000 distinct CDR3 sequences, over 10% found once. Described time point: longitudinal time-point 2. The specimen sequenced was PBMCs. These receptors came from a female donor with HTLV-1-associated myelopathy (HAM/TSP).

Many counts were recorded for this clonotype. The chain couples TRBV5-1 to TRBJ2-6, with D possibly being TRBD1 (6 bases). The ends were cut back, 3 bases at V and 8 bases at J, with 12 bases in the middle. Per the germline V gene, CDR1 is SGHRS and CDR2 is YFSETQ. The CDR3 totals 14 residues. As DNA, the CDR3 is TGCGCCAGCAGCTCACCCGGGACAACCAACGTCCTGACTTTC. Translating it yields CASSSPGTTNVLTF.

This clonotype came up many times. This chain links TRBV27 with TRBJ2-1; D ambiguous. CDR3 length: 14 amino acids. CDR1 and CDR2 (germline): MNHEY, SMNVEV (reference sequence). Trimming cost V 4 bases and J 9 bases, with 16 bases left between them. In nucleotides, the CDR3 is TGTGCCAGCAGTTCGCCGTCGATGACCCGTGAGCAGTTCTTC. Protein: CASSSPSMTREQFF.

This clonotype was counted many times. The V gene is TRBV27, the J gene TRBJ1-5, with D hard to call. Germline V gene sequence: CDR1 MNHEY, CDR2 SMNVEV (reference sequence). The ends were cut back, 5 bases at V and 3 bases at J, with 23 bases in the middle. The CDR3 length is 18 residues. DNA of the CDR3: TGTGCCAGCAGTCCCAGAGGCCGGGCGGGGAAGACCAATCAGCCCCAGCATTTT. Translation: CASSPRGRAGKTNQPQHF.

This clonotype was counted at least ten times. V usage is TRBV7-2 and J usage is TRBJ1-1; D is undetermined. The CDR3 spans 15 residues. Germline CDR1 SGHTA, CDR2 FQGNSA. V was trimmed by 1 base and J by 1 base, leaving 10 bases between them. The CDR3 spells CASSLGGAQNTEAFF. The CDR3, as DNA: TGTGCCAGCAGCTTAGGGGGAGCGCAGAACACTGAAGCTTTCTTT.

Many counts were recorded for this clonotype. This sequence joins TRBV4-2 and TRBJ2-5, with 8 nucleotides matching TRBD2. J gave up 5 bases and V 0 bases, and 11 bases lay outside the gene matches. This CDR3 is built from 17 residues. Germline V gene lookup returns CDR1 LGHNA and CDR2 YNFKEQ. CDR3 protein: CASSQDPNGGAMETQYF. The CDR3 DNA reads TGTGCCAGCAGCCAAGATCCGAACGGGGGGGCGATGGAGACCCAGTACTTC.

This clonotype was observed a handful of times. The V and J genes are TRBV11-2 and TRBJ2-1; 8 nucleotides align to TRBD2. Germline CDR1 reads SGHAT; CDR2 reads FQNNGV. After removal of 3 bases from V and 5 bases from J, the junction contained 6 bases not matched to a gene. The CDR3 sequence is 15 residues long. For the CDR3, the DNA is TGTGCCAGCAGCTTGAGTAGCGGGAAAAACAATGAGCAGTTCTTC. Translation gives CASSLSSGKNNEQFF.

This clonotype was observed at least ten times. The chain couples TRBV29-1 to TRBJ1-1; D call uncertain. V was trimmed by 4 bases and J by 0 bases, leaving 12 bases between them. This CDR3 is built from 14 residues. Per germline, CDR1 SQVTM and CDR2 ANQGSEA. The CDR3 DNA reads TGCAGCGTTGCCAGGAATACAATGAACACTGAAGCTTTCTTT. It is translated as CSVARNTMNTEAFF.

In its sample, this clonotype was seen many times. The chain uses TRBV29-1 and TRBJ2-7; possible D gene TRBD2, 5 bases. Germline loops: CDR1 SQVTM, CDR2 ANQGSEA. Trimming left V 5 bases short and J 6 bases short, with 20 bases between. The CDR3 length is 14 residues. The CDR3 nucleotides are TGCAGCGTTCTTCTTGAGGGTAAGGCGGCCGAGCAGTACTTC. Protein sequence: CSVLLEGKAAEQYF.

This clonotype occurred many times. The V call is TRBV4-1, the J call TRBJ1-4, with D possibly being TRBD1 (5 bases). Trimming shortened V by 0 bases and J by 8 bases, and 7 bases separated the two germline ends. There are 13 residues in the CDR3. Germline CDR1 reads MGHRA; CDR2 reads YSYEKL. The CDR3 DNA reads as TGCGCCAGCAGCCAAGAGCCAGGGGAAAAACTGTTTTTT. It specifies CASSQEPGEKLFF.

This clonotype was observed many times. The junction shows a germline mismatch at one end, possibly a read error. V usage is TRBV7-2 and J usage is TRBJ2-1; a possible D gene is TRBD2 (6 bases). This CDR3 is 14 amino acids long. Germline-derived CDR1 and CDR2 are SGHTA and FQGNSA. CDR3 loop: CASSLARASDEQFF. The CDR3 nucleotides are TGTGCCAGCAGCCTAGCGAGAGCTTCCGATGAGCAGTTCTTC. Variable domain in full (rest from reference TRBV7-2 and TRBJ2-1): GAGVSQSPSNKVTEKGKDVELRCDPISGHTALYWYRQSLGQGLEFLIYFQGNSAPDKSGLPSDRFSAERTGGSVSTLTIQRTQQEDSAVYLCASSLARASDEQFFGPGTRLTVL.

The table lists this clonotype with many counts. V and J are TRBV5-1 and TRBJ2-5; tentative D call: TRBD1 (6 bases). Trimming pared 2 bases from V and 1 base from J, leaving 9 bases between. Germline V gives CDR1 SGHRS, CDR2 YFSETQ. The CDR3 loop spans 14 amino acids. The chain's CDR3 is CASSLGTLQETQYF. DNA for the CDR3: TGCGCCAGCAGCTTAGGGACACTCCAAGAGACCCAGTACTTC.

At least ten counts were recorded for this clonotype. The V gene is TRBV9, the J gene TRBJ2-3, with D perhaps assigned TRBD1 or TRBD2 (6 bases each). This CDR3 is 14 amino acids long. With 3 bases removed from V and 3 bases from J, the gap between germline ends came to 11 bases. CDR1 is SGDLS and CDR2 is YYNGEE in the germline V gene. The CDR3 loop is CASSGVGGTDTQYF. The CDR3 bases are TGTGCCAGCAGCGGGGTAGGGGGGACAGATACGCAGTATTTT.

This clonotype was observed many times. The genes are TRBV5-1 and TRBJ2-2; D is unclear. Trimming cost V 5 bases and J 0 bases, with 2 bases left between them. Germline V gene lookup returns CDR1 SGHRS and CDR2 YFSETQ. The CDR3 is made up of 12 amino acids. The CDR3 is CASRPNTGELFF. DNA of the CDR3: TGCGCCAGCAGACCGAACACCGGGGAGCTGTTTTTT.